These 4 T cell receptor beta chains were sequenced from one sample in a study of technical replicates of blood from four donors. Generated by immunoSEQ multiplex PCR, the TCRdb table keeps only in-frame clones and is missing some. Found here are approximately 76,000 clones, 97% of them singletons; the top ten hold less than 0.2%. The sequencing input was T cells isolated from PBMCs. Every receptor here comes from a human donor in good health.

The chain carries TRBV7-9 and TRBJ2-2; 8 nucleotides agree with TRBD2. CDR3 size: 16 residues. Germline V CDR1 and CDR2: SEHNR, FQNEAQ (reference sequence). Trimming took 5 bases from V and 4 from J; bases not matched to a gene: 9. The CDR3 region is CASSPRGGRFTGELFF. The CDR3 DNA is TGTGCCAGCAGCCCTCGGGGCGGGAGGTTCACCGGGGAGCTGTTTTTT.

This CDR3 reads CSVERVAEAFF. The CDR3 DNA sequence: TGCAGCGTTGAGAGGGTTGCTGAAGCTTTCTTT. This chain links TRBV29-1 with TRBJ1-1, with unresolved D. The length of the CDR3 is 11 residues. The V gene lost 3 bases and the J gene lost 6 bases, with 8 bases spanning the gap. Germline-derived CDR1 and CDR2 are SQVTM and ANQGSEA.

The chain couples TRBV30 to TRBJ2-7; tentative D call: TRBD2 (5 bases). From germline, CDR1 is GTSNPN and CDR2 SVGIG (reference sequence). Trimming removed 0 bases from V and 7 bases from J, with 13 bases in between. This CDR3 is built from 13 residues. The CDR3, as DNA: TGTGCCTGGAGTGTTGGGAGCGGTTTTGAGCAGTACTTC. This encodes CAWSVGSGFEQYF.

This clone was counted a single time. Other DNA sequences of this sample code for an identical CDR3. DNA of the CDR3: TGTGCCAGCTCGGACAGGGGTGGCCAGCCCCAGCATTTT. Translated: CASSDRGGQPQHF. This chain links TRBV6-1 with TRBJ1-5, with 9 bases fitting TRBD1. The V gene end was trimmed by 8 bases and the J gene end by 7 bases; junction bases not matched to a gene: 6. CDR1 is MNHNS and CDR2 is SASEGT in the germline V gene. The CDR3 runs 13 residues.